This T cell receptor (beta chain) was found in a study of immune cell composition in non-small cell lung cancer. Study-wide background: Lung adenocarcinoma or squamous carcinoma made up most tumours.

The CDR3 has 15 residues. The V and J ends lost 4 bases and 8 bases respectively, with 20 bases between them. Germline CDR1 and CDR2: SGHVS and FQNEAQ. Study-level findings and limits: Tumour-associated clones >0.5% occurred in under 40% of adenocarcinomas, over 60% of squamous. It was not proven that tumour-reactive clones equal dominant tumour-associated clones.

Normal lung sampling was at least 3 cm from the tumour, as distant as possible. Frozen unsorted single-cell suspensions supplied the genomic DNA. TCRdb's copy holds only in-frame clones and misses some; the assay was immunoSEQ multiplex PCR. The sample consists of 5,200 or so clones, 70% to 90% of them appearing once. About this clone: No antigen is known for it.

This chain links TRBV7-8 with TRBJ1-2; possible D gene TRBD1, 6 bases. The source of this sequence is a human donor with non-small cell lung cancer. Some clones in this sample may be carry-over from other donors' samples. The sequenced material came from non-adjacent lung tissue. The CDR3 sequence: CASSSVRAGAGGYTF. CDR3 coding DNA: TGTGCCAGCAGCTCCGTACGCGCAGGGGCTGGAGGCTACACCTTC.